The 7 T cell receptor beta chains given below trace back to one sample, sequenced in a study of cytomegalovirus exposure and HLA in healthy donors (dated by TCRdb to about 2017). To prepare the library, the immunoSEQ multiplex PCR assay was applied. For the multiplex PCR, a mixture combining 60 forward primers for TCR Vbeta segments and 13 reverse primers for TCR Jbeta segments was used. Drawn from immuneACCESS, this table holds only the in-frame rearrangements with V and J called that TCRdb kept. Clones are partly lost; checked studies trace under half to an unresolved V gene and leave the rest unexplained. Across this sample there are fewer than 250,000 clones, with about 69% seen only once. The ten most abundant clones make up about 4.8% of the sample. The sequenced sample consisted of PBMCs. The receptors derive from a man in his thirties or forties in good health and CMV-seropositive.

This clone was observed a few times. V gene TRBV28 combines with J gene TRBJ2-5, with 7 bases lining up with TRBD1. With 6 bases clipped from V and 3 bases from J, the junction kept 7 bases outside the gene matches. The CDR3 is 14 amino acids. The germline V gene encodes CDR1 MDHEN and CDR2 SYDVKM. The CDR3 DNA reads TGTGCCAGCAGCCCGACAGGGACGGAAGAGACCCAGTACTTC. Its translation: CASSPTGTEETQYF.

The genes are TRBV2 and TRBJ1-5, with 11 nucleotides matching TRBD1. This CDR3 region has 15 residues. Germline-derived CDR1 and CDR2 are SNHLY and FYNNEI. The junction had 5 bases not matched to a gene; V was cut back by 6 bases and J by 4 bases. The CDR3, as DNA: TGTGCCAGCAGGGAGGGGGACAGGGGGAATCAGCCCCAGCATTTT. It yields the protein CASREGDRGNQPQHF.

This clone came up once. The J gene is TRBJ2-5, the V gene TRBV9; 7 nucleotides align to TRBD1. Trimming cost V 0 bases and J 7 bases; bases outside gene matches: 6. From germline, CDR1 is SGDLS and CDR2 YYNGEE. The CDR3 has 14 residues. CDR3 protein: CASSVGDSLRTQYF. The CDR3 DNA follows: TGTGCCAGCAGCGTAGGGGACAGTTTGAGGACCCAGTACTTC.

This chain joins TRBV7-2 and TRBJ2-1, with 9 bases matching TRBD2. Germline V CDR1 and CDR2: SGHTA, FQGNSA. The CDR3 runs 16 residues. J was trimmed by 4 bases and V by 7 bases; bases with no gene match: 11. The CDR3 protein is CASTHHGGGGYNEQFF. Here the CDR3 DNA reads TGTGCCAGCACCCATCATGGCGGGGGGGGATACAATGAGCAGTTCTTC.

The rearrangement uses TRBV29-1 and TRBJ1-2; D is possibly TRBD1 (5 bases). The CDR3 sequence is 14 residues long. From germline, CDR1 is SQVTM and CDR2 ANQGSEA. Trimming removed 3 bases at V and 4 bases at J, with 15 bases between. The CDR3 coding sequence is TGCAGCGTTGAGGGTACACAGGACCCCTATGGCTACACCTTC. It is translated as CSVEGTQDPYGYTF.

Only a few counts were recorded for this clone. Here the CDR3 reads CASSGTGSGNTIYF. The CDR3 DNA is TGTGCCAGCAGCGGGACAGGTTCTGGAAACACCATATATTTT. The chain combines TRBV9 with TRBJ1-3; TRBD1 matches 7 bases. The CDR3 extends over 14 amino acids. Germline trimming cut 3 bases from V and 1 base from J; bases unmatched to any gene: 1. CDR1 and CDR2 from the germline V gene are SGDLS and YYNGEE.

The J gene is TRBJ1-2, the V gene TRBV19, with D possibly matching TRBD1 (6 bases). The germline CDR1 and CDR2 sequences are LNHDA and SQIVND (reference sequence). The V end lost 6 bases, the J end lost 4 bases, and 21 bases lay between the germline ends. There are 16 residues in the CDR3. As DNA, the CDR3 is TGTGCCAGTAGAACGGACAGCGGGGGGGATGTCTATGGCTACACCTTC. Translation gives CASRTDSGGDVYGYTF.